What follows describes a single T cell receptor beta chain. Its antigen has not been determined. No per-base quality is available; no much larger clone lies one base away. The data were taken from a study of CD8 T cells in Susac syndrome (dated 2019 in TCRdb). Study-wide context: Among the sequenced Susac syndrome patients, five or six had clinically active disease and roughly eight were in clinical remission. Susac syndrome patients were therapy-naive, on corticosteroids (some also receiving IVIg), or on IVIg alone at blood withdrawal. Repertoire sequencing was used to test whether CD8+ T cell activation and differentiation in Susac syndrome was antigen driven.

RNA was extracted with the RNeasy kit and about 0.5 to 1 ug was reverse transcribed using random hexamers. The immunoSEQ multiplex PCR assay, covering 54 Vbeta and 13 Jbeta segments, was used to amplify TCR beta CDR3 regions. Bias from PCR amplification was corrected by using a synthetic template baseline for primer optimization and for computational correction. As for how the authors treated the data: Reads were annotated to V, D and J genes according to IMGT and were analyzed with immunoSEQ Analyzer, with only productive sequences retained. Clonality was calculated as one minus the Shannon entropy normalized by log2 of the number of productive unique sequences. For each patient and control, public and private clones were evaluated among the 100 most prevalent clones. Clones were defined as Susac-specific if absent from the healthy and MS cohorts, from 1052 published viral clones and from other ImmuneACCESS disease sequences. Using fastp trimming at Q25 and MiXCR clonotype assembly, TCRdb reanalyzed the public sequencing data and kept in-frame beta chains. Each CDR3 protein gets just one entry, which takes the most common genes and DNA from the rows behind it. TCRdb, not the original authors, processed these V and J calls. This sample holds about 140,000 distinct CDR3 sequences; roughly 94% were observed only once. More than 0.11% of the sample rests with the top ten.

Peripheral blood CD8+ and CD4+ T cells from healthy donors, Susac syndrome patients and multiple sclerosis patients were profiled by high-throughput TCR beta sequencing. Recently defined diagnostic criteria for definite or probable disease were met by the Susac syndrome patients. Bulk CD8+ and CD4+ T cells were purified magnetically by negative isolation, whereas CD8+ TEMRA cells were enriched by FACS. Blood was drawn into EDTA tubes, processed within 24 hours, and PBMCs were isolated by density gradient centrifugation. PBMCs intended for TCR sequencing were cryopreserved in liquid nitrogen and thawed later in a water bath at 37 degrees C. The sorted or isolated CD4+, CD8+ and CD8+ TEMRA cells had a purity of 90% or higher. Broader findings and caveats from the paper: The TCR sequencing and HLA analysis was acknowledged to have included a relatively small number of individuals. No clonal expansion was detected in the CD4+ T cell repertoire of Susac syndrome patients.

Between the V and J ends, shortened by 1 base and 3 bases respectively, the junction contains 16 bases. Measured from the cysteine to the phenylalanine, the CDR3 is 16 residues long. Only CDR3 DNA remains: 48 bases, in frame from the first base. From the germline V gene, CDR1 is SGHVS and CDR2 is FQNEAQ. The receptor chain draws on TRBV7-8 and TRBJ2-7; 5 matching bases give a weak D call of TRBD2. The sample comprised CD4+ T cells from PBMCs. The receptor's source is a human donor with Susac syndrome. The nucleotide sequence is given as TGTGCCAGCAGCTTAGGGCGGCTAGCCGTACACTACGAGCAGTACTTC. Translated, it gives CASSLGRLAVHYEQYF.